This T cell receptor (beta chain) comes out of a study of early T cells in non-severe SARS-CoV-2 infection. About the research overall: RNA in bulk from unsorted whole blood was sequenced, and chains were unpaired.

Study findings and constraints: VDJdb matching, biased toward anti-spike CD8 responses, missed private and CD4 specificities.

CDR3 length equals 15 residues. The germline gives CDR1 MNHEY, CDR2 SVGAGI. J gave up 7 bases and V 5 bases, and 11 bases lay outside the gene matches. A note on this clonotype: Its antigen is unknown.

Individual cDNA molecules received unique molecular identifiers during library preparation. Via MiXCR, TCRdb re-called the 5' RACE reads, giving one row per CDR3 protein. This sample yields roughly 86,000 distinct CDR3 sequences, of which around 6% are seen a single time; roughly 8.1% belongs to the top ten. The sequencing sample was made of whole blood. The rearrangement uses TRBV6-5 and TRBJ2-7, with 10 bases aligning to TRBD2. The clonotype originates from an adult who was a healthcare worker with PCR-confirmed SARS-CoV-2 infection or an uninfected control (not recorded which). CDR3 DNA sequence: TGTGCCAGCAGTACACTAGCGGGGCGCCCTACGGAGCAGTACTTC. Protein sequence: CASSTLAGRPTEQYF.